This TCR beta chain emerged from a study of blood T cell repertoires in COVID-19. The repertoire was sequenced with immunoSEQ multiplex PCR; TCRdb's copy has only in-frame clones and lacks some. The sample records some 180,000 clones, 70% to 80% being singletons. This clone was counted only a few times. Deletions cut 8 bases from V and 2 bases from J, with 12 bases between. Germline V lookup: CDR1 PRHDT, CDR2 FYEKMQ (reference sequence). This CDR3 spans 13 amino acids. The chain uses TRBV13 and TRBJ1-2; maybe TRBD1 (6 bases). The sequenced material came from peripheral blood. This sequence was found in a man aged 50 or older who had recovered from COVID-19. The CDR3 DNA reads TGTGCCAGCCAGGGGCAGACAAACTATGGCTACACCTTC. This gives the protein CASQGQTNYGYTF. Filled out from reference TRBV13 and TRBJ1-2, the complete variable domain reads AAGVIQSPRHLIKEKRETATLKCYPIPRHDTVYWYQQGPGQDPQFLISFYEKMQSDKGSIPDRFSAQQFSDYHSELNMSSLELGDSALYFCASQGQTNYGYTFGSGTRLTVV.